This TCR beta chain was sequenced during a study of blood T cell repertoires in COVID-19. Study at large: Some COVID-19 samples were acute and others convalescent; all came from the United States, Italy and Spain. Sources were T cells, B-cell-depleted T cells, or PBMCs; the material itself was cDNA or gDNA.

CDR1 is LGHDT, CDR2 YNNKEL, per germline (reference sequence). CDR3 length: 21 amino acids. The junction had 25 bases not matched to a gene; V was cut back by 7 bases and J by 5 bases. Original data processing: For nucleated cells, counts were estimated from reference gene primer amplification. TCRdb's table, derived via immunoSEQ multiplex PCR, lists solely in-frame clones and lacks some. Clone size and the V and J calls come from that table; the DNA yielded D and trimming. Found here are some 110,000 clones, roughly nine tenths of them singletons; the top ten hold roughly 8%. This clone was recorded only once.

This sequence joins TRBV3-1 (or the pseudogene TRBV3-2) and TRBJ2-1; 11 nucleotides align to TRBD2. This TCR was sampled from a man between 65 and 85 years old who had recovered from COVID-19. Sequencing input: peripheral blood. CDR3 sequence (DNA): TGTGCCAGCAACGAAACCGCGGGGGGGCAGGCGGGACTAGCGGAGAACAATGAGCAGTTCTTC. It translates to CASNETAGGQAGLAENNEQFF.